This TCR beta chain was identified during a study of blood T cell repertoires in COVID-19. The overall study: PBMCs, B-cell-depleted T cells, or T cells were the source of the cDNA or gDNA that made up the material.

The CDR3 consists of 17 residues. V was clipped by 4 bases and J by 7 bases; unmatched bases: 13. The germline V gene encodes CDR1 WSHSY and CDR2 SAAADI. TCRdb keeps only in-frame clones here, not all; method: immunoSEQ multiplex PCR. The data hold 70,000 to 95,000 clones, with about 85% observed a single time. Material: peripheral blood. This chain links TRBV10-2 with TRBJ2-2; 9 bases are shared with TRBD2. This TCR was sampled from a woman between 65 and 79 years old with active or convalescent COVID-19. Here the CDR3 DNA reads TGCGCCAGCAGTGGGACTATGGCGGGGGGGCCCAACGGGGAGCTGTTTTTT. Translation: CASSGTMAGGPNGELFF.